This T cell receptor (beta chain) appears in the sequencing data of a study of T-cell reconstitution after alpha-beta-depleted transplantation in children. Molecular barcoding with unique molecular identifiers was used for the TCRbeta library. TCRdb fed the PCR reads into MiXCR, producing one record per CDR3 protein. The sample lists 700,000 or so distinct CDR3 sequences, about an eighth occurring once. Overall study results and limits: A year had passed since transplant, and T-cell counts and diversity by then came mostly from newly produced T cells. Day-60 TCRbeta diversity that was high in some patients was derived from surviving recipient T cells and thymic progenitors. Reportedly, roughly two months post-transplant, alpha-beta T cells arose from several hundred expanded graft clones.

The CDR3 extends over 14 amino acids. The V end was cut by 8 bases, the J end by 10 bases, with 21 bases between. The germline CDR1 and CDR2 sequences are MNHEY and SMNVEV (reference sequence). This clonotype was seen at least ten times. The antigen is unknown. This receptor was obtained from a girl aged 2 to 10 with congenital amegakaryocytic thrombocytopenia, due to receive a stem cell transplant. Material: PBMCs, obtained before TCRalphabeta/CD19-depleted stem cell transplant. The chain links TRBV27 to TRBJ2-1, with TRBD2 as a possible D gene (6 bases). DNA of the CDR3: TGTGCCAGCCGGGGGTTTTCCCCTTTCGACGAGCAGTTCTTC. Protein sequence: CASRGFSPFDEQFF.